In its sample, the clone carrying this T cell receptor beta chain was seen many times. The sample originates from a study of Graves' ophthalmopathy and Graves' hyperthyroidism. With 0 bases removed from V and 4 bases from J, the gap between germline ends came to 12 bases. This CDR3 contains 15 residues. In germline, CDR1 is SGHAT, CDR2 FQNNGV. CDR3 regions of TCR beta were amplified from RNA transcripts. The first round was an RT-PCR with HTBI primers, and the second round was a multiplex PCR. One entry per CDR3 protein, called by TCRdb with MiXCR from the multiplex PCR reads. The sample records a few hundred thousand distinct CDR3 sequences, 15% to 20% being singletons.

The sequence was collected from an adult woman with stable Graves' hyperthyroidism. Sequencing was done on a sample of peripheral blood. This chain connects TRBV11-2 to TRBJ2-5; D perhaps matches TRBD2 (5 bases). Written as DNA, the CDR3 is TGTGCCAGCAGCTTAGAGAGGCTAGCCGGAGAGACCCAGTACTTC. It specifies CASSLERLAGETQYF.